The clone carrying this T cell receptor beta chain was recorded many times. Its target is not known. The sample comes from a study of neurological immune-mediated disorders. Findings and limits, study-wide: Levels of TCR clonal expansion peaked in HTLV-1-associated myelopathy and reached their lowest in multiple sclerosis, under those of healthy controls. None of the features examined (clinical or MRI) was associated with the multiple sclerosis repertoire cluster.

This CDR3 region has 14 residues. Per the germline V gene, CDR1 is MNHEY and CDR2 is SMNVEV (reference sequence). V shed 7 bases and J 3 bases; nucleotides not matched to a gene: 7. TCRdb ran MiXCR on the 5' RACE reads and lists one entry per CDR3 protein. This table has tens of thousands of distinct CDR3 sequences, 4.5% to 6.5% appearing once. The receptor comes from a woman aged 25 to 45 with multiple sclerosis. The chain uses TRBV27 and TRBJ2-7; 9 bases are a match to TRBD1. Sequencing was carried out using PBMCs. CDR3 region: CASTRDRVFYEQYF. CDR3 DNA sequence: TGTGCCAGCACCCGGGACAGGGTCTTCTACGAGCAGTACTTC.